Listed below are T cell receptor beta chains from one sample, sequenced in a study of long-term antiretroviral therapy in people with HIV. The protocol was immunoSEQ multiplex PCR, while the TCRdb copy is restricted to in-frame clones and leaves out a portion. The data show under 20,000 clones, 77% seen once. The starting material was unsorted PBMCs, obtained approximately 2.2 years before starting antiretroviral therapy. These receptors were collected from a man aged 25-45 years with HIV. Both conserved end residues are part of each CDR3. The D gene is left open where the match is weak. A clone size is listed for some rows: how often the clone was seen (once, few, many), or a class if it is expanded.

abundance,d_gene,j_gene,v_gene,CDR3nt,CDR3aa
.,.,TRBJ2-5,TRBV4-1,TGCGCCAGCAGCCAGTGGGGCCCGCCAGTTCAAGAGACCCAGTACTTC,CASSQWGPPVQETQYF
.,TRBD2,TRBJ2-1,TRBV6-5,TGTGCCAGCAGTTACTCCCAGCGGGAGTGGTATGAGCAGTTCTTC,CASSYSQREWYEQFF
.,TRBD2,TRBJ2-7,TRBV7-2,TGTGCCAGCAGCTTAAGTGGGACTAGCGGGATCTACGAGCAGTACTTC,CASSLSGTSGIYEQYF
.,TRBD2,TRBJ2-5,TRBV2,TGTGCCAGCAGTGAACCCCTGGGACTAGCGGGGTTTGAGACCCAGTACTTC,CASSEPLGLAGFETQYF
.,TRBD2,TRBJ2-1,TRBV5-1,TGCGCCAGCAGCTTATTCGAGGTAGCGGGGGGGCGTGAGCAGTTCTTC,CASSLFEVAGGREQFF
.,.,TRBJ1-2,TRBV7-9,TGTGCCAGCAGCTTGGTTTTGAGGTTGGATGGCTACACCTTC,CASSLVLRLDGYTF
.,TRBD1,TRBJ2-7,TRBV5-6,TGTGCCAGCAGTGGAAGGAGGGACAGGGGCTACGAGCAGTACTTC,CASSGRRDRGYEQYF
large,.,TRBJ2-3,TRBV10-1,TGCGCCAGCAGTACCGGACACCGCACAGATACGCAGTATTTT,CASSTGHRTDTQYF
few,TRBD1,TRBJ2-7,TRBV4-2,TGTGCCAGCAGCCAAACCACAGGGGGCCCGGACGAGCAGTACTTC,CASSQTTGGPDEQYF
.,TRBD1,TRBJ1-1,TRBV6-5,TGTGCCAGCAGTTCGTACAGGGGGATGAACACTGAAGCTTTCTTT,CASSSYRGMNTEAFF
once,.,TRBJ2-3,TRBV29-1,TGCAGCGTAGGACCCAAAGTCGGAGATACGCAGTATTTT,CSVGPKVGDTQYF
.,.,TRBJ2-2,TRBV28,TGTGCCAGCAGGTCCGGGCCCTCCCGGCATGAGCTGTTTTTT,CASRSGPSRHELFF
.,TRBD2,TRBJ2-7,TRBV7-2,TGTGCCAGCAGCTTGGCAGGGAGCGGGGAGTACGAGCAGTACTTC,CASSLAGSGEYEQYF
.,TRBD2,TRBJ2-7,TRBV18,TGTGCCAGCTCTCCCGGGACTAGCGGGAGTATCTACGAGCAGTACTTC,CASSPGTSGSIYEQYF
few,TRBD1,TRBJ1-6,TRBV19,TGTGCCAGTAGTATGCGGACAGGAGCAGATTCACCCCTCCACTTT,CASSMRTGADSPLHF
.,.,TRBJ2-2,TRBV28,TGTGCCAGCCTCGACCAACTAGCTTCAGGCGGGGAGCTGTTTTTT,CASLDQLASGGELFF
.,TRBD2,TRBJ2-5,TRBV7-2,TGTGCCAGCAGCTCAAGGACTAGGGAAGAGACCCAGTACTTC,CASSSRTREETQYF
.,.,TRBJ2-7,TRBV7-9,TGTGCCAGAACCCTTGAACGGTACCTATTCACTACCTACGAGCAGTACTTC,CARTLERYLFTTYEQYF
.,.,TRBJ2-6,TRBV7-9,TGTGCCAGCAGCCGGACAAGCTCTGGGGCCAACGTCCTGACTTTC,CASSRTSSGANVLTF
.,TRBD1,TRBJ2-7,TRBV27,TGTGCCAGCAGTCTCCTGTGGGACAGGAGTTTTGGCGAGCAGTACTTC,CASSLLWDRSFGEQYF
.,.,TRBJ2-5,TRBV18,TGTGCCAGCTCACCCCGGCCCCTTTTGGAGACCCAGTACTTC,CASSPRPLLETQYF
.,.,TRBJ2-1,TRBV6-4,TGTGCCAGCAGCCCCGAGCATGGACCCGATGAGCAGTTCTTC,CASSPEHGPDEQFF
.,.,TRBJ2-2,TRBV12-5,TGTGCTAGTGGTCGGGACCTCACCGGGGAGCTGTTTTTT,CASGRDLTGELFF
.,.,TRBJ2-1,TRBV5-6,TGTGCCAGCACCGCTAGGAGCAATGAGCAGTTCTTC,CASTARSNEQFF
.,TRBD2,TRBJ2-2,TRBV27,TGTGCCAGCAGTATACTAGCGGGAGGGGGCACCGGGGAGCTGTTTTTT,CASSILAGGGTGELFF
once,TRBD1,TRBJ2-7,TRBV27,TGTGCCAGCAGTTTATCTCTCGACAGGGCACAAAGTTACTTC,CASSLSLDRAQSYF
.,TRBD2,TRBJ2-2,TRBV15,TGTGCCACCATGACTAGCGGGAAAACCGGGGAGCTGTTTTTT,CATMTSGKTGELFF
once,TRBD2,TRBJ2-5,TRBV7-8,TGTGCCAGCAGCCGACGACTAGCGGGAATAGAGACCCAGTACTTC,CASSRRLAGIETQYF
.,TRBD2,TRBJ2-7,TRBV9,TGTGCCAGCAGCGTGGGACTAGCGGGAGTCCCCACCTACGAGCAGTACTTC,CASSVGLAGVPTYEQYF
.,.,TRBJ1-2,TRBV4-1,TGCGCCAGCAGCCAAGAGGGGGGTAGAAACTATGGCTACACCTTC,CASSQEGGRNYGYTF
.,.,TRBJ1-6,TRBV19,TGTGCCAGTAGTGGGGCAGGGGATAATTCACCCCTCCACTTT,CASSGAGDNSPLHF
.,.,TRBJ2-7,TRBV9,TGTGCCAGCAGCGGAGACACAGGGCCCGGCGAGCAGTACTTC,CASSGDTGPGEQYF
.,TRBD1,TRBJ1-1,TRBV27,TGTGCCAGCAGCGCGGGACAGAGGAACACTGAAGCTTTCTTT,CASSAGQRNTEAFF
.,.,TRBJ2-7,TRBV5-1,TGCGCCAGCTCTCGAGGGGAATCCTACGAGCAGTACTTC,CASSRGESYEQYF
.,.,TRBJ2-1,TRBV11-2,TGTGCCAGCAGCCCCCCATCCGGGGGTGGTTACAATGAGCAGTTCTTC,CASSPPSGGGYNEQFF
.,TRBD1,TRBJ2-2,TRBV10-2,TGCGCCAGCAAGGGACAGGGGTCCGGGGAGCTGTTTTTT,CASKGQGSGELFF
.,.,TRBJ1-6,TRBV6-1,TGTGCCGCTGAGGACAGAATCTCCTATAATTCACCCCTCCACTTT,CAAEDRISYNSPLHF
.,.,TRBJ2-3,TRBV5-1,TGCGCCAGCAGCTTGATCTACCCCGGAACAGATACGCAGTATTTT,CASSLIYPGTDTQYF
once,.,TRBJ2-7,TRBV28,TGTGCCAGCAGTTTCCTCCAGGACAGCTACGAGCAGTACTTC,CASSFLQDSYEQYF
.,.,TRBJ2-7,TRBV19,TGTGCCAGTAGCAAACAGGGGACTTTCTCCTACGAGCAGTACTTC,CASSKQGTFSYEQYF
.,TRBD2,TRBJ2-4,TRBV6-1,TGTGCCAGCACTGAGACTAGCGGGAATGCCAAAAACATTCAGTACTTC,CASTETSGNAKNIQYF
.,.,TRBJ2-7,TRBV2,TGTGCCAGGGGCAGGGTATACGAGCAGTACTTC,CARGRVYEQYF
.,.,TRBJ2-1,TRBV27,TGTGCCAGCAGTCCGGGGTGGGATGAGCAGTTCTTC,CASSPGWDEQFF
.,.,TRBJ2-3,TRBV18,TGTGCCAGCTCACCAATTCGAAGGGAGGCCACAGATACGCAGTATTTT,CASSPIRREATDTQYF
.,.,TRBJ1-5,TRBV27,TGTGCCAGCAGTCCCCAGGGGTTACTCTATCAGCCCCAGCATTTT,CASSPQGLLYQPQHF
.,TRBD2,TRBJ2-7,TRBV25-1,TGTGCCAGCAGTGGCCGGACTAGCGGGAGGCAAATCTCCTACGAGCAGTACTTC,CASSGRTSGRQISYEQYF
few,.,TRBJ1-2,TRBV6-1,TGTGCCAGCGGAGGAATCTCGACAGAGCATCCGGGTTACACCTTC,CASGGISTEHPGYTF
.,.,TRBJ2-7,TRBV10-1,TGCGCCAGCAGTAGAACTGGGGTCCACGAGCAGTACTTC,CASSRTGVHEQYF
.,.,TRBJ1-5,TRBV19,TGTGCCAGTAGTATTACGGGGAGCAATCAGCCCCAGCATTTT,CASSITGSNQPQHF
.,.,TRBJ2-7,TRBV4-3,TGCGCCAGCAGCCAAATACCCGGGCCATACTACGAGCAGTACTTC,CASSQIPGPYYEQYF
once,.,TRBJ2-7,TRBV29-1,TGCAGCGTTGAAGGAGCGGCAGGTATTACCTACGAGCAGTACTTC,CSVEGAAGITYEQYF
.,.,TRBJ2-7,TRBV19,TGTGCCAGTAGTCGTCAGTCCTCCTACGAGCAGTACTTC,CASSRQSSYEQYF
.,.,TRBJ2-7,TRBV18,TGTGCCAGCTCACCGGTTGGGTTATACGAGCAGTACTTC,CASSPVGLYEQYF
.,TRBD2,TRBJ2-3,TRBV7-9,TGTGCCAGCAGCACGGGACTAGCGGGAGGCGGAGATACGCAGTATTTT,CASSTGLAGGGDTQYF
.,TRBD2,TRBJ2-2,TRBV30,TGTGCCTGGGGCGTTACTCCGGCTAGCGGGTCCCCCGGGGAGCTGTTTTTT,CAWGVTPASGSPGELFF